This T cell receptor (beta chain) was documented in a study of T cell responses to AZD1222 COVID-19 vaccine. Findings and caveats of the study: Increases in Spike-specific TCR breadth and depth were seen after two AZD1222 doses.

Assay: immunoSEQ multiplex PCR; the TCRdb copy retains only in-frame clones and omits some. In the table there are approximately 150,000 clones, approximately 90% of which are singletons. As concerns this clone: Its antigen is still unknown.

The CDR3 covers 17 residues. Germline V gene sequence: CDR1 SGHTA, CDR2 FQGNSA. V lost 4 bases, J lost 0 bases, and 18 bases lay in between. The input for sequencing was peripheral blood, taken on day 0 of AZD1222 vaccination. The rearrangement uses TRBV7-2 and TRBJ1-2; D might be TRBD1 (5 bases). This TCR derives from an adult in good health. The CDR3 DNA reads as TGTGCCAGCAGCTCCTGGACGGGAAGGGACGCTAACTATGGCTACACCTTC. It translates to CASSSWTGRDANYGYTF.